A single sample gave rise to the 27 T cell receptor beta chains below, sequenced in a study of molecular identifiers for immune sequencing clone quantification. TCRdb used MiXCR to reprocess the PCR reads, holding one entry per CDR3 protein. The sample has some 580,000 distinct CDR3 sequences; around 25% are singletons. Sequenced material: naive CD8+ T cells from blood, with Jurkat cell RNA spiked in. Subset noted: FACS-sorted CD8+CD4-CCR7+CD45RA+ naive T cells. These receptors were obtained from a human donor in good health. Some libraries in this study had Jurkat cell RNA spiked in.

J is TRBJ2-1 and V is TRBV27; 7 bases fit TRBD2. Germline V CDR1 and CDR2: MNHEY, SMNVEV (reference sequence). The CDR3 has 13 residues. V shed 6 bases and J 9 bases; nucleotides not matched to a gene: 8. The CDR3 region has the DNA TGTGCCAGCAGCTGGGGAGGGGATGGTGAGCAGTTCTTC. Its translation: CASSWGGDGEQFF.

This clonotype was counted only a few times. The chain uses TRBV7-2 and TRBJ2-2, with D possibly TRBD2 on 5 matching bases. Looked up from germline, CDR1 is SGHTA and CDR2 is FQGNSA. The CDR3 is made up of 16 amino acids. Trimming pared 3 bases from V and 5 bases from J, leaving 16 bases between. In DNA form, the CDR3 reads TGTGCCAGCAGCTTTCAGGTCGGGATGAGTACCGGGGAGCTGTTTTTT. This gives the protein CASSFQVGMSTGELFF. Full variable domain (remainder filled in from reference TRBV7-2 and TRBJ2-2): GAGVSQSPSNKVTEKGKDVELRCDPISGHTALYWYRQSLGQGLEFLIYFQGNSAPDKSGLPSDRFSAERTGGSVSTLTIQRTQQEDSAVYLCASSFQVGMSTGELFFGEGSRLTVL.

V is TRBV20-1 and J is TRBJ2-7; 10 bases agree with TRBD1. CDR1 DFQATT and CDR2 SNEGSKA come from the germline V gene (reference sequence). Trimming took 0 bases from V and 4 from J; bases not matched to a gene: 6. CDR3 length: 15 amino acids. The CDR3 here is CSAREGQGFSYEQYF. The CDR3 DNA is TGCAGTGCTAGAGAGGGACAGGGGTTTTCGTACGAGCAGTACTTC.

This clonotype was picked up many times. The V and J genes are TRBV5-6 and TRBJ2-7; no definite D call. The CDR3 spans 14 residues. CDR1 and CDR2 (germline): SGHDT, YYEEEE. The germline V and J ends were trimmed by 0 bases and 5 bases, with 12 bases remaining between them. The CDR3 region is CASSLVATPDEQYF. DNA for the CDR3: TGTGCCAGCAGCTTGGTGGCCACCCCAGACGAGCAGTACTTC. Full variable domain (missing parts from reference TRBV5-6 and TRBJ2-7): DAGVTQSPTHLIKTRGQQVTLRCSPKSGHDTVSWYQQALGQGPQFIFQYYEEEERQRGNFPDRFSGHQFPNYSSELNVNALLLGDSALYLCASSLVATPDEQYFGPGTRLTVT.

Concerning this clonotype itself: This may be a read error, as it is one base from a much larger clone. The CDR3 DNA sequence: TGCAGCGTTGAGTTGGGGAAGGCAGACACCATATATTTT. It yields the protein CSVELGKADTIYF. The gene calls are TRBV29-1 and TRBJ1-3; the D is unclear. CDR1 SQVTM and CDR2 ANQGSEA come from the germline V gene. V was pared by 3 bases and J by 8 bases, with 14 bases between. This CDR3 has 13 residues.

This clonotype was counted many times. J is TRBJ2-7 and V is TRBV5-6; no definite D call. The CDR3 has 14 residues. Germline values: CDR1 SGHDT, CDR2 YYEEEE. V was cut by 4 bases and J by 3 bases, with 14 bases left in between. CDR3 DNA sequence: TGTGCCAGCAGCCCGTCCCTCCAAGTCTACGAGCAGTACTTC. Encoded protein: CASSPSLQVYEQYF.

This clonotype turned up a few times. The V gene is TRBV12-3 or TRBV12-4, the J gene TRBJ2-2; the match to TRBD2 covers 9 bases. CDR3 size: 16 residues. V was clipped by 3 bases and J by 9 bases; unmatched bases: 11. In DNA form, the CDR3 reads TGTGCCAGCAGTTTGTCTCGCGGGGGGGCCGGTTGGGAGCTGTTTTTT. It codes for CASSLSRGGAGWELFF.

This clonotype showed up just a few times. V usage is TRBV7-9 and J usage is TRBJ1-1; D not certain. This CDR3 region has 13 residues. V was cut by 6 bases and J by 2 bases, with 10 bases left in between. Per the germline V gene, CDR1 is SEHNR and CDR2 is FQNEAQ (reference sequence). The CDR3 DNA reads TGTGCCAGCAGTCACCTCCCAAACACTGAAGCTTTCTTT. Its translation is CASSHLPNTEAFF. Complete variable domain (other parts from reference TRBV7-9 and TRBJ1-1): DTGVSQNPRHKITKRGQNVTFRCDPISEHNRLYWYRQTLGQGPEFLTYFQNEAQLEKSRLLSDRFSAERPKGSFSTLEIQRTEQGDSAMYLCASSHLPNTEAFFGQGTRLTVV.

With regard to this clonotype: A single base separates this from a much larger clone, so it may be a read error. The rearrangement uses TRBV7-9 and TRBJ1-1; 11 bases are a match to TRBD1. The CDR3 spans 15 residues. Germline CDR1 is SEHNR and CDR2 is FQNEAQ (reference sequence). The CDR3 loop is CASSSRTGGPTGAFF. The CDR3 DNA is TGTGCCAGCAGCTCAAGGACAGGGGGCCCCACTGGAGCTTTCTTT.

There are a few counts of this clonotype. This chain joins TRBV19 and TRBJ2-3; D gene ambiguous. Trimming cost V 1 base and J 0 bases, with 14 bases left between them. This CDR3 spans 17 amino acids. CDR1 is LNHDA, CDR2 SQIVND, per germline (reference sequence). CDR3 in DNA: TGTGCCAGTAGTATAGTCGGCGCCCGACCTAGCACAGATACGCAGTATTTT. Encoded protein: CASSIVGARPSTDTQYF.

The V gene is TRBV7-9, the J gene TRBJ1-1; D might be TRBD1 (6 bases). Germline CDR1 reads SEHNR; CDR2 reads FQNEAQ (reference sequence). This CDR3 spans 15 amino acids. Trimming shortened V by 6 bases and J by 0 bases, and 14 bases separated the two germline ends. CDR3 protein: CASRTGGGVNTEAFF. The CDR3 DNA reads TGTGCCAGCAGGACGGGAGGGGGGGTGAACACTGAAGCTTTCTTT.

The J gene is TRBJ2-7, the V gene TRBV9, with no clear D. The CDR3 covers 10 residues. The V gene lost 10 bases and the J gene lost 6 bases, with 11 bases spanning the gap. The germline CDR1 and CDR2 sequences are SGDLS and YYNGEE. The CDR3 bases are TGTGCCCGCAAAAGTTGCGAGCAGTACTTC. It is translated as CARKSCEQYF.

The chain joins TRBV2 to TRBJ1-2, with a tentative D call TRBD1 (6 bases). Germline V gene lookup returns CDR1 SNHLY and CDR2 FYNNEI. CDR3 size: 13 residues. The V gene lost 8 bases and the J gene lost 2 bases, with 12 bases spanning the gap. The CDR3 region is CASRGPENYGYTF. The CDR3 DNA follows: TGTGCCAGCCGGGGGCCAGAGAACTATGGCTACACCTTC.

This clonotype was observed a few times. Just one base apart from a much larger clone, this may be a read error. The chain carries TRBV5-4 and TRBJ2-5, with D possibly TRBD2 on 5 matching bases. The CDR3 loop spans 14 amino acids. V was clipped by 2 bases and J by 3 bases, with 11 bases between them. The germline CDR1 and CDR2 sequences are SGHNT and YYREEE (reference sequence). In DNA form, the CDR3 reads TGTGCCAGCAGCTTTGAGAGGGTAAAAGAGACCCAGTACTTC. It codes for CASSFERVKETQYF.

This clonotype was counted ten times or more. The gene calls are TRBV5-6 and TRBJ1-1, with TRBD1 matching 7 bases. V shed 0 bases, J shed 3 bases, and the junction held 11 bases outside the gene matches. Looked up from germline, CDR1 is SGHDT and CDR2 is YYEEEE. The CDR3 loop spans 17 amino acids. The chain's CDR3 is CASSLVRQGNLYTEAFF. CDR3 nucleotides: TGTGCCAGCAGCTTGGTGAGACAGGGAAATTTGTACACTGAAGCTTTCTTT. Full variable domain (outside the CDR3, taken from reference TRBV5-6 and TRBJ1-1): DAGVTQSPTHLIKTRGQQVTLRCSPKSGHDTVSWYQQALGQGPQFIFQYYEEEERQRGNFPDRFSGHQFPNYSSELNVNALLLGDSALYLCASSLVRQGNLYTEAFFGQGTRLTVV.

As concerns this clonotype: Given the absence of the conserved phenylalanine or tryptophan at the CDR3 end, a read error is likely. The limits of the CDR3 on the DNA are not certain, so only TCRdb's listed CDR3 is given. The V and J genes are TRBV1 and TRBJ2-3. TRBV1 is a listed pseudogene. Both ends counted, the CDR3 spans 15 residues. The CDR3 spells CDSSQDLWAADRQYV.

With respect to this clonotype: In this CDR3 the conserved last residue, phenylalanine or tryptophan, is missing, so a read error is likely. The chain links TRBV28 to TRBJ2-7, with D tentatively TRBD2 (6 bases). CDR1 and CDR2 from the germline V gene are MDHEN and SYDVKM. The CDR3 runs to 14 residues. With 2 bases removed from V and 0 bases from J, the gap between germline ends came to 8 bases. In DNA, the CDR3 is TGTGCCAGCAGTTTAACGGGGGACTCCTACGAGCAGTACTCC. Translated, it gives CASSLTGDSYEQYS.

The rearrangement joins TRBV7-2 to TRBJ2-7; D is perhaps TRBD1 or TRBD2 (5 bases each). Trimming left V 5 bases short and J 0 bases short, with 23 bases between. The germline V gene encodes CDR1 SGHTA and CDR2 FQGNSA. The CDR3 length is 18 residues. CDR3 sequence (DNA): TGTGCCAGCAGCCCGACGGGGCTTCTTCAGAAAGGCTCCTACGAGCAGTACTTC. This encodes CASSPTGLLQKGSYEQYF. Together with reference TRBV7-2 and TRBJ2-7, the CDR3 gives the full variable domain: GAGVSQSPSNKVTEKGKDVELRCDPISGHTALYWYRQSLGQGLEFLIYFQGNSAPDKSGLPSDRFSAERTGGSVSTLTIQRTQQEDSAVYLCASSPTGLLQKGSYEQYFGPGTRLTVT.

There are many counts of this clonotype. The chain combines TRBV7-9 with TRBJ2-5; TRBD1 matches 7 bases. The ends lost 5 bases at V and 2 bases at J; junction bases unmatched: 2. Germline V gene data show CDR1 as SEHNR and CDR2 as FQNEAQ (reference sequence). This CDR3 has 13 residues. DNA for the CDR3: TGTGCCAGCAGCCTGGGACAGCAAGAGACCCAGTACTTC. This encodes CASSLGQQETQYF.

J is TRBJ2-5 and V is TRBV2, with D perhaps TRBD1 (5 bases). Trimming shortened V by 3 bases and J by 6 bases, and 17 bases separated the two germline ends. Germline CDR1 is SNHLY and CDR2 is FYNNEI. The CDR3 runs 15 residues. The CDR3 DNA reads TGTGCCAGCAGTGAGTCCAGTCCCTCAGGGAAGACCCAGTACTTC. Translated: CASSESSPSGKTQYF.

Note on this clonotype: A much larger clone differs by one base, so this may be a read error. V is TRBV7-8 and J is TRBJ1-4, with D uncertain. CDR1 and CDR2 (germline): SGHVS, FQNEAQ. The CDR3 consists of 14 residues. The V end was cut by 0 bases, the J end by 7 bases, with 9 bases between. In DNA, the CDR3 is TGTGCCAGCAGCTTAGCTCTTCCCAGTGAAAAACTGTTTTTT. This codes for CASSLALPSEKLFF.

At least ten counts were recorded for this clonotype. This chain uses TRBV6-5 with TRBJ2-7; possibly TRBD1 for D (6 bases). This CDR3 region has 13 residues. V gave up 7 bases and J gave up 6 bases, with 16 bases separating them. The germline CDR1 and CDR2 sequences are MNHEY and SVGAGI. CDR3 sequence reads: CASKGVARGEQYF. The CDR3 nucleotides read TGTGCCAGCAAGGGGGTCGCTCGCGGCGAGCAGTACTTC.

This clonotype was counted at least ten times. The chain is built from TRBV20-1 and TRBJ2-7, with D uncertain. The CDR3 is made up of 13 amino acids. Germline lookup yields CDR1 DFQATT and CDR2 SNEGSKA (reference sequence). Between the trimmed V and J ends, which lost 0 bases and 0 bases, there was a span of 6 bases. The CDR3 DNA follows: TGCAGTGCTAGAGAGGGAAACTCCTACGAGCAGTACTTC. This codes for CSAREGNSYEQYF.

This clonotype has only a few counts. The V and J genes are TRBV12-3 or TRBV12-4 and TRBJ1-3; TRBD1 is a possible D gene (6 bases). The V gene lost 6 bases and the J gene lost 0 bases, with 15 bases spanning the gap. The CDR3 has 16 residues. CDR3 loop: CASSLGHFYSGNTIYF. The CDR3 coding sequence is TGTGCCAGCAGCCTGGGACACTTCTACTCTGGAAACACCATATATTTT.

The chain combines TRBV12-3 or TRBV12-4 with TRBJ1-2, with D hard to call. The CDR3 sequence is 13 residues long. Deletions cut 5 bases from V and 3 bases from J, with 10 bases between. This CDR3 reads CASSALRDYGYTF. The CDR3 nucleotides are TGTGCCAGCAGTGCCCTCCGGGACTATGGCTACACCTTC.

In this sample, this clonotype turned up many times. V usage is TRBV7-9 and J usage is TRBJ1-1; TRBD1 might be the D (6 bases). Germline CDR1 and CDR2: SEHNR and FQNEAQ (reference sequence). V lost 2 bases and J lost 4, with 11 bases in between. This CDR3 contains 14 residues. In nucleotides, the CDR3 is TGTGCCAGCAGCTTACCGGCGGGGGCCACTGAAGCTTTCTTT. Its translation is CASSLPAGATEAFF.

This rearrangement joins TRBV5-3 to TRBJ2-7, with unresolved D. The J call is uncertain, as TRBJ2-1 better fits the DNA end. TRBV5-3 carries the ORF label, with uncertain function. The CDR3 loop spans 16 amino acids. In nucleotides, the CDR3 is TGTGCCAGCAGCAACCGCTCGAAGTCGGACCCCTACGAGCAGTTCTTC. Its translation is CASSNRSKSDPYEQFF.